Following are 24 T cell receptor beta chains from one sample sequenced in a study of cytomegalovirus exposure and HLA in healthy donors. Use of 60 Vbeta and 13 Jbeta primers characterized the PCR. Some clones are missing from TCRdb's copy, which holds only in-frame ones; the method was immunoSEQ multiplex PCR. The data hold about 140,000 clones, with over 75% observed a single time. The sequenced sample was PBMCs. The receptors stem from a man over 45 in good health and CMV-seronegative.

This sequence joins TRBV7-2 and TRBJ2-5, with a possible D match to TRBD2 (6 bases). CDR1 is SGHTA and CDR2 is FQGNSA in the germline V gene. Trimming took 6 bases from V and 0 from J, leaving 8 bases between them. The CDR3 covers 13 residues. CDR3 region: CASRGGNQETQYF. The DNA of the CDR3 is TGTGCCAGCAGGGGCGGGAACCAAGAGACCCAGTACTTC.

The chain carries TRBV5-1 and TRBJ1-1; TRBD1 agrees at 8 bases. The CDR3 extends over 16 amino acids. The germline V gene encodes CDR1 SGHRS and CDR2 YFSETQ. Trimming at V came to 0 bases and at J to 4 bases, leaving 8 bases not matched to a gene. DNA of the CDR3: TGCGCCAGCAGCTTGGGAGGTACAGGGGGGAGCACTGAAGCTTTCTTT. Protein: CASSLGGTGGSTEAFF.

V usage is TRBV28 and J usage is TRBJ2-7; the D gene is possibly TRBD1 (5 bases). Germline V gene lookup returns CDR1 MDHEN and CDR2 SYDVKM. V dropped 7 bases and J dropped 2 bases, with 18 bases sitting between them. The CDR3 length is 15 residues. The CDR3 nucleotides read TGTGCCAGCACCCTTGGGGCTTCGCAACCCTACGAGCAGTACTTC. Translation: CASTLGASQPYEQYF.

The chain carries TRBV7-2 and TRBJ1-5; D unclear. CDR1 is SGHTA, CDR2 FQGNSA, per germline. V lost 2 bases and J lost 2, with 13 bases in between. The CDR3 consists of 16 residues. The CDR3 loop is CASSLFGEFGNQPQHF. The CDR3 coding sequence is TGTGCCAGCAGCTTATTTGGAGAATTTGGCAATCAGCCCCAGCATTTT.

V and J are TRBV5-5 and TRBJ1-2; D uncertain. Between the trimmed V and J ends, which lost 4 bases and 8 bases, there was a span of 12 bases. The CDR3 length is 12 residues. The germline V gene has CDR1 SGHKS and CDR2 YYEKEE (reference sequence). CDR3 in DNA: TGTGCCAGCAGCCCGGACTGGGAGGGCTACACCTTC. It encodes CASSPDWEGYTF.

The genes are TRBV27 and TRBJ2-5; 7 positions agree with TRBD1. V shed 0 bases, J shed 7 bases, and the junction held 11 bases outside the gene matches. Looked up from germline, CDR1 is MNHEY and CDR2 is SMNVEV (reference sequence). The length of the CDR3 is 16 residues. The CDR3 DNA is TGTGCCAGCAGTTTATCCCCCCTGACAGGGACGGGGACCCAGTACTTC. Translation gives CASSLSPLTGTGTQYF.

CDR3: CASSPPAWTGYNEQFF. DNA of the CDR3: TGTGCCAGCAGCCCACCCGCCTGGACGGGATACAATGAGCAGTTCTTC. This chain uses TRBV11-2 with TRBJ2-1, with a possible D match to TRBD2 (5 bases). The CDR3 runs to 16 residues. Trimming took off 5 bases at V and 4 bases at J, with 18 bases between the two ends. Germline CDR1 is SGHAT and CDR2 is FQNNGV. Full variable domain (rest looked up from reference TRBV11-2 and TRBJ2-1): EAGVAQSPRYKIIEKRQSVAFWCNPISGHATLYWYQQILGQGPKLLIQFQNNGVVDDSQLPKDRFSAERLKGVDSTLKIQPAKLEDSAVYLCASSPPAWTGYNEQFFGPGTRLTVL.

This clone showed up just once. This chain links TRBV7-3 with TRBJ2-5; TRBD1 is a possible D gene (6 bases). The V and J ends lost 4 bases and 2 bases respectively, with 11 bases between them. The CDR3 totals 14 residues. The germline CDR1 and CDR2 sequences are SGHTA and FQGTGA. In DNA form, the CDR3 reads TGTGCCAGCAGCTCGACAGGTCTGCAAGAGACCCAGTACTTC. Protein: CASSSTGLQETQYF. The whole variable domain, filled in from reference TRBV7-3 and TRBJ2-5, reads GAGVSQTPSNKVTEKGKYVELRCDPISGHTALYWYRQSLGQGPEFLIYFQGTGAADDSGLPNDRFFAVRPEGSVSTLKIQRTERGDSAVYLCASSSTGLQETQYFGPGTRLLVL.

J is TRBJ2-2 and V is TRBV9; 9 bases line up with TRBD1. The CDR3 is made up of 16 amino acids. The V gene end was trimmed by 4 bases and the J gene end by 4 bases; junction bases not matched to a gene: 8. Germline V gene data show CDR1 as SGDLS and CDR2 as YYNGEE. Here the CDR3 DNA reads TGTGCCAGCAGCCTTCCGGGACAGGGTTCCACCGGGGAGCTGTTTTTT. Its protein is CASSLPGQGSTGELFF. The full variable domain, completed using reference TRBV9 and TRBJ2-2, is DSGVTQTPKHLITATGQRVTLRCSPRSGDLSVYWYQQSLDQGLQFLIQYYNGEERAKGNILERFSAQQFPDLHSELNLSSLELGDSALYFCASSLPGQGSTGELFFGEGSRLTVL.

The rearrangement joins TRBV27 to TRBJ1-3; possibly TRBD1 for D (6 bases). The V end was cut by 5 bases, the J end by 4 bases, with 9 bases between. The CDR3 has 13 residues. Germline assignment: CDR1 MNHEY and CDR2 SMNVEV (reference sequence). CDR3 in DNA: TGTGCCAGCAGTGGACAGCCCGGAAACACCATATATTTT. Protein: CASSGQPGNTIYF.

This chain joins TRBV30 and TRBJ2-7; D is perhaps TRBD2 (7 bases). From germline, CDR1 is GTSNPN and CDR2 SVGIG (reference sequence). The CDR3 runs 12 residues. Trimming removed 2 bases at V and 7 bases at J, with 12 bases between. The CDR3 region is CAWSIGGREQYF. CDR3 coding DNA: TGTGCCTGGAGTATCGGGGGGCGGGAGCAGTACTTC. The whole variable domain, filled in from reference TRBV30 and TRBJ2-7, reads SQTIHQWPATLVQPVGSPLSLECTVEGTSNPNLYWYRQAAGRGLQLLFYSVGIGQISSEVPQNLSASRPQDRQFILSSKKLLLSDSGFYLCAWSIGGREQYFGPGTRLTVT.

V and J are TRBV4-2 and TRBJ2-1, with 9 bases that match TRBD2. Germline CDR1 reads LGHNA; CDR2 reads YNFKEQ. The CDR3 length is 17 residues. The ends lost 1 base at V and 2 bases at J; junction bases unmatched: 6. The CDR3 DNA follows: TGTGCCAGCAGCCAAGCAGAGGGCGGGGGGGCCTACAATGAGCAGTTCTTC. Translation gives CASSQAEGGGAYNEQFF.

This clone was observed a single time. V is TRBV27 and J is TRBJ2-1; TRBD2 might be the D (5 bases). The CDR3 length is 17 residues. The V gene's germline CDR1 is MNHEY and CDR2 SMNVEV (reference sequence). The V end lost 6 bases, the J end lost 0 bases, and 18 bases lay between the germline ends. CDR3 in amino acids: CASRKTGISLSYNEQFF. The DNA of the CDR3 is TGTGCCAGCAGGAAGACGGGAATTTCCCTCTCCTACAATGAGCAGTTCTTC.

The chain carries TRBV5-8 and TRBJ1-5, with D possibly being TRBD1 (5 bases). V gave up 5 bases and J gave up 5 bases, with 20 bases separating them. The germline gives CDR1 SGHTS, CDR2 YDEGEE. The CDR3 has 16 amino acids. CDR3 loop: CASRFIGGTFDQPQHF. For the CDR3, the DNA is TGTGCCAGCAGATTCATCGGAGGGACCTTTGATCAGCCCCAGCATTTT.

The V gene is TRBV5-1, the J gene TRBJ2-3; D unresolved. V lost 4 bases, J lost 2 bases, and 8 bases lay in between. The CDR3 spans 13 residues. Germline V gene sequence: CDR1 SGHRS, CDR2 YFSETQ. The CDR3 spells CASSRSLTDTQYF. CDR3 DNA sequence: TGCGCCAGCAGCCGTAGCCTCACAGATACGCAGTATTTT.

V gene TRBV6-1 combines with J gene TRBJ1-1; possible D gene TRBD1, 6 bases. The CDR3 totals 14 residues. Germline loops: CDR1 MNHNS, CDR2 SASEGT. Deletions cut 7 bases from V and 4 bases from J, with 16 bases between. CDR3 residues: CASNTGTSSTEAFF. As DNA, the CDR3 is TGTGCCAGCAACACCGGGACATCTTCCACTGAAGCTTTCTTT.

The sample holds a few counts of this clone. V is TRBV5-6 and J is TRBJ2-7; TRBD1 aligns across 10 bases. V was pared by 4 bases and J by 3 bases, with 7 bases of the junction left unmatched. The germline V gene has CDR1 SGHDT and CDR2 YYEEEE. The CDR3 sequence is 15 residues long. CDR3 protein: CASSGQGDRGYEQYF. CDR3 DNA: TGTGCCAGCAGCGGCCAAGGGGACAGGGGCTACGAGCAGTACTTC.

As to this clone: Other DNA sequences in the sample encode the same CDR3. The V gene is TRBV28, the J gene TRBJ1-1; D might be TRBD1 (6 bases). V was cut by 3 bases and J by 1 base, with 12 bases left in between. The germline V gene encodes CDR1 MDHEN and CDR2 SYDVKM. The CDR3 runs 15 residues. The CDR3 here is CASSLGGGGNTEAFF. DNA for the CDR3: TGTGCCAGCAGTTTGGGAGGGGGGGGGAACACTGAAGCTTTCTTT.

The chain links TRBV14 to TRBJ2-1; 8 bases line up with TRBD2. The CDR3 runs 16 residues. With 4 bases clipped from V and 3 bases from J, the junction kept 8 bases outside the gene matches. From germline, CDR1 is SGHDN and CDR2 FVKESK. The CDR3 bases are TGTGCCAGCAGCCCGCAGCCGGGACTAGTCTACAATGAGCAGTTCTTC. It encodes CASSPQPGLVYNEQFF.

The chain uses TRBV18 and TRBJ2-2; 7 nucleotides agree with TRBD1. This CDR3 region has 16 residues. The V segment lost 4 bases and the J segment 6 bases; nucleotides outside the gene matches: 11. Per the germline V gene, CDR1 is KGHSH and CDR2 is LQKENI. Written as DNA, the CDR3 is TGTGCCAGCTCACTAGGGGGCGAACGCTCGGCCGGGGAGCTGTTTTTT. Translation gives CASSLGGERSAGELFF.

The chain carries TRBV5-5 and TRBJ1-1, with TRBD1 matching 7 bases. The ends lost 4 bases at V and 5 bases at J; junction bases unmatched: 11. CDR1 and CDR2 from the germline V gene are SGHKS and YYEKEE (reference sequence). This CDR3 spans 15 amino acids. CDR3 DNA: TGTGCCAGCAGCCCGACAGGGAGTGGATTTACTGAAGCTTTCTTT. Its translation: CASSPTGSGFTEAFF.

Written as DNA, the CDR3 is TGTGCCAGCAGTTCGGGGCAGGGGCAGGGCTACACCTTC. Protein: CASSSGQGQGYTF. This chain joins TRBV28 and TRBJ1-2, with D perhaps TRBD1 (6 bases). The CDR3 is made up of 13 amino acids. The V and J ends lost 4 bases and 8 bases respectively, with 14 bases between them. CDR1 MDHEN and CDR2 SYDVKM come from the germline V gene.

The V gene is TRBV6-5, the J gene TRBJ2-3, with 8 nucleotides matching TRBD2. J lost 2 bases, V lost 4 bases, and 5 bases had no gene match. The V gene's germline CDR1 is MNHEY and CDR2 SVGAGI. CDR3 length: 15 amino acids. CDR3 loop: CASSSTSGPTDTQYF. The CDR3 DNA sequence: TGTGCCAGCAGTTCCACTAGCGGCCCCACAGATACGCAGTATTTT.

The chain links TRBV6-5 to TRBJ2-3; 9 bases line up with TRBD2. The CDR3 is 15 amino acids. Trimming removed 7 bases from V and 0 bases from J; junction bases left unmatched: 5. Germline V gene sequence: CDR1 MNHEY, CDR2 SVGAGI. The CDR3 protein is CASKRGEASTDTQYF. The CDR3 coding sequence is TGTGCCAGCAAGCGGGGGGAAGCTAGCACAGATACGCAGTATTTT.